This T cell receptor beta chain stems from a study of CD8 T cell repertoires and HIV-1 epitope variants. Overall study: Separate wells received one of Twenty-five Gag or Nef variant peptides. Controls were a CMV, EBV and flu peptide pool, Ebola AY9 negative control, and no-peptide well.

Worth noting for this clone: Antigen: not known.

General study results and limits: Nine or ten antigen-specific TCR beta clonotypes were found; five or six seemed cross-reactive to variants.

The repertoire was sequenced with immunoSEQ multiplex PCR; TCRdb's copy has only in-frame clones and lacks some. The sample includes tens of thousands of clones, around 75% seen only once; the top ten take around a quarter. Germline values: CDR1 SGHKS, CDR2 YYEKEE (reference sequence). This CDR3 has 14 amino acids. Trimming took off 4 bases at V and 6 bases at J, with 16 bases between the two ends. This receptor was obtained from a male donor with HIV. Sequenced material: uncultured baseline CD8+ T cells from peripheral blood mononuclear cells (PBMCs). This chain links TRBV5-5 with TRBJ1-1; D is perhaps TRBD1 (5 bases). In nucleotides, the CDR3 is TGTGCCAGCAGCCCCGGGCTGTTGGGGGCTGAAGCTTTCTTT. Amino acid sequence: CASSPGLLGAEAFF. Together with reference TRBV5-5 and TRBJ1-1, the CDR3 gives the full variable domain: DAGVTQSPTHLIKTRGQQVTLRCSPISGHKSVSWYQQVLGQGPQFIFQYYEKEERGRGNFPDRFSARQFPNYSSELNVNALLLGDSALYLCASSPGLLGAEAFFGQGTRLTVV.